Shown below are 8 T cell receptor beta chains from a single sample sequenced in a study of shared clonotypes between healthy human individuals. The method was immunoSEQ multiplex PCR; TCRdb's version includes in-frame clones alone and lacks a portion of them. The profile covers around 440,000 clones, with 75% to 80% appearing a single time and around 12% taken by the ten largest. Sequencing was carried out using PBMCs. These receptors came from a woman in her thirties or forties in good health. Some clones in this sample may be carry-over from other donors' samples.

This clone was observed a few times. The rearrangement uses TRBV5-1 and TRBJ2-5, with 7 bases lining up with TRBD1. The end of the DNA aligns better with TRBJ2-7, so the J call may be wrong. CDR3 size: 14 residues. CDR1 is SGHRS, CDR2 YFSETQ, per germline. CDR3 residues: CASRGRTGTYEQYF. DNA for the CDR3: TGCGCCAGCAGGGGCCGGACAGGCACCTACGAGCAGTACTTC.

In this sample, this clone turned up a few times. The gene calls are TRBV5-1 and TRBJ1-1, with D possibly matching TRBD1 (5 bases). The ends were cut back, 0 bases at V and 4 bases at J, with 10 bases in the middle. There are 14 residues in the CDR3. Germline values: CDR1 SGHRS, CDR2 YFSETQ. The CDR3 DNA is TGCGCCAGCAGCTTGGAGGGAGGGGTCACTGAAGCTTTCTTT. Its protein product is CASSLEGGVTEAFF.

V is TRBV7-2 and J is TRBJ1-5, with a tentative D call TRBD1 (5 bases). The CDR3 has 14 residues. V lost 4 bases, J lost 5 bases, and 12 bases lay in between. Germline CDR1 SGHTA, CDR2 FQGNSA. For the CDR3, the DNA is TGTGCCAGCAGCTCGAGGGGAGCTTATCAGCCCCAGCATTTT. This codes for CASSSRGAYQPQHF.

This clone was observed a single time. A far larger clone is one nucleotide away, so this likely arose from a read error. This chain links TRBV7-9 with TRBJ1-2; the D is unclear. The CDR3 consists of 14 residues. The germline gives CDR1 SEHNR, CDR2 FQNEAQ (reference sequence). V dropped 6 bases and J dropped 7 bases, with 18 bases sitting between them. CDR3 coding DNA: TGTGCCAGCAGGCCGGACTCAGAACCTTGTGGCTACACCTTC. Amino acid sequence: CASRPDSEPCGYTF.

This clone was seen a single time. The gene calls are TRBV29-1 and TRBJ2-2, with D hard to call. This CDR3 spans 13 amino acids. V was trimmed by 6 bases and J by 4 bases, leaving 12 bases between them. From germline, CDR1 is SQVTM and CDR2 ANQGSEA. The CDR3 loop is CSVESFGTGELFF. CDR3 coding DNA: TGCAGCGTGGAATCGTTTGGCACCGGGGAGCTGTTTTTT.

V usage is TRBV6-1 and J usage is TRBJ2-7; 10 bases fit TRBD1. After removal of 6 bases from V and 6 bases from J, the junction contained 11 bases not matched to a gene. Germline loops: CDR1 MNHNS, CDR2 SASEGT. The CDR3 has 15 residues. CDR3 coding DNA: TGTGCCAGCAGCCCCATGGGGACAGGGGCCCTCGAGCAGTACTTC. Translated, it gives CASSPMGTGALEQYF.

CDR3 sequence reads: CASTSGLSSYNEQFF. The CDR3 DNA follows: TGTGCCAGCACTTCGGGACTGAGCTCCTACAATGAGCAGTTCTTC. V gene TRBV2 combines with J gene TRBJ2-1, with D possibly matching TRBD2 (6 bases). This CDR3 comprises 15 residues. Per germline, CDR1 SNHLY and CDR2 FYNNEI. Deletions cut 7 bases from V and 0 bases from J, with 13 bases between.

This chain links TRBV6-5 with TRBJ1-5; 11 bases map to TRBD1. The germline V gene encodes CDR1 MNHEY and CDR2 SVGAGI. The CDR3 runs to 15 residues. The V and J ends lost 4 bases and 6 bases, in that order; junction bases with no gene match: 5. The CDR3 is CASSSGTGGGQPQHF. The CDR3 region has the DNA TGTGCCAGCAGTTCCGGGACAGGGGGTGGTCAGCCCCAGCATTTT.